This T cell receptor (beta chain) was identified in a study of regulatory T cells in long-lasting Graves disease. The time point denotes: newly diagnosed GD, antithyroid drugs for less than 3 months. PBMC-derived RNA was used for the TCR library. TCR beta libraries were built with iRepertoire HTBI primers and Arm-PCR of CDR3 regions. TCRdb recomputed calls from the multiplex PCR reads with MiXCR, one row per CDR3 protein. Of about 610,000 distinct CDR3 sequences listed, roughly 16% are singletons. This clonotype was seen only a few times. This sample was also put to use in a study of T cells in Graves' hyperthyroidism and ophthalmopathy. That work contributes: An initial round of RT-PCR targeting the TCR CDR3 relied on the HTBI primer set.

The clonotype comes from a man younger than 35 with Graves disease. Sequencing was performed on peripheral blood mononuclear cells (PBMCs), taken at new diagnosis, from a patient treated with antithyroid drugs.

CDR3 loop: CASGWGQGSGQPQHF. Written as DNA, the CDR3 is TGTGCTAGTGGTTGGGGACAGGGTAGTGGTCAGCCCCAGCATTTT. The chain employs TRBV12-5 and TRBJ1-5; 9 bases match TRBD1. Germline lookup yields CDR1 LGHNT and CDR2 FRNRAP. J was trimmed by 6 bases and V by 4 bases; bases with no gene match: 7. The CDR3 totals 15 residues.